The rows below give T cell receptor beta chains drawn from one sample of a study of identical twins. TCRdb processed the 5' RACE reads anew with MiXCR; each CDR3 protein has one entry. Of 400,000 to 550,000 distinct CDR3 sequences in the sample, 13% to 15% were seen once. The data were also submitted as part of a second study, on yellow fever vaccine responses in identical twins.

Sequenced sample: CD4+ T cells sorted from blood. Every receptor here comes from a woman under 30 in good health. CDR3s leave out the opening cysteine and the closing phenylalanine or tryptophan. Each record gives: J gene, V gene, CDR3 protein.

TRBJ2-3 TRBV12-3/TRBV12-4 ASRATDTQY
TRBJ1-6 TRBV20-1 SAGSIRQYNSPLH
TRBJ1-2 TRBV6-5 ASSYLGQAIAGGYT
TRBJ2-5 TRBV2 ASSQLRTVLETQY
TRBJ1-4 TRBV7-9 ASSPLDGTREKLF
TRBJ2-7 TRBV19 ASSIAGGITYEQY
TRBJ2-5 TRBV7-2 ASSLSGVRGQTQY
TRBJ2-7 TRBV11-2 ASSLAGQGTYEQY
TRBJ2-7 TRBV29-1 SVVTATYEQY
TRBJ2-5 TRBV6-2/TRBV6-3 ASSNRQGGQETQY
TRBJ2-6 TRBV6-1 ASSGGTLSGANVLT
TRBJ2-3 TRBV5-5 ASSVGTGTDTQY
TRBJ2-1 TRBV6-1 ASSEGWGTGGRF
TRBJ1-5 TRBV6-2/TRBV6-3 ASREQPSATYSNQPQH
TRBJ2-1 TRBV5-1 ASSLIAGGHGEQF
TRBJ2-7 TRBV4-1 ASSQAGALPYEQY
TRBJ1-5 TRBV25-1 ASSESGIEQPQH
TRBJ2-2 TRBV5-1 ASSLANTGTGELF
TRBJ2-2 TRBV6-5 ASSYSERTENTGELF
TRBJ2-1 TRBV6-2/TRBV6-3 ASSYSGLAGESSYNEQF
TRBJ2-7 TRBV5-1 ASSIPGTGGTYEQY
TRBJ2-5 TRBV5-1 ASSTTSTQWETQY
TRBJ2-5 TRBV5-4 ASSRTETYQETQY
TRBJ2-1 TRBV5-1 ASSLGPSGSGGGNEQF
TRBJ2-2 TRBV20-1 SAPKGGNYGELF
TRBJ2-7 TRBV12-3/TRBV12-4 ASSLTDREVHEQY
TRBJ2-3 TRBV6-1 ASSPLETLWGTDTQY
TRBJ1-1 TRBV10-3 AGRKDTDFNTEAF
TRBJ1-1 TRBV20-1 SAPPTGRNTEAF
TRBJ2-3 TRBV2 ASTTLAGPDTQY
TRBJ2-3 TRBV27 ASSPRGVILTDTQY
TRBJ2-2 TRBV12-3/TRBV12-4 ASRQDRGAGELF
TRBJ2-7 TRBV6-2/TRBV6-3 ASSPLSGGAEQY
TRBJ2-3 TRBV4-3 ATSQGGRTDTQY
TRBJ2-3 TRBV28 ASSPPPASGGGDTQY
TRBJ2-7 TRBV6-2/TRBV6-3 ASSYRGGYGYEQY
TRBJ2-7 TRBV7-2 ASSLATGAYEQY
TRBJ2-4 TRBV5-1 ASSPGLAGAWIKNIQY
TRBJ1-5 TRBV4-1 ASSQVPAGNQPQH
TRBJ1-6 TRBV10-3 AIRSQRNSPLH
TRBJ2-7 TRBV12-5 ASGPGLAPYEQY
TRBJ2-6 TRBV14 ASSHSAGANVLT
TRBJ2-2 TRBV24-1 ATSDSGVPNTGELF
TRBJ2-1 TRBV29-1 SANQGSNEQF
TRBJ2-1 TRBV12-3/TRBV12-4 ASSPMTRGSEQF
TRBJ2-2 TRBV5-1 ASSPISAGELF
TRBJ1-4 TRBV29-1 SVDSGLNEKLF
TRBJ2-1 TRBV9 ASSVGQGGYEQF
TRBJ2-1 TRBV2 ASNPVRANEQF
TRBJ1-2 TRBV3-1 ASSPGKGPYGYT
TRBJ1-5 TRBV20-1 SARDWGGQPQH